One and the same sample provided the 28 T cell receptor beta chains below, sequenced in a study of Ad26.COV2.S vaccination and SARS-CoV-2 variants. Data came from immunoSEQ multiplex PCR; TCRdb stores just in-frame clones and leaves some out. The sample includes about 410,000 clones, roughly 90% of them seen just once. Treatment denoted: roughly 20 received Ad26.COV2.S at low or high dose, single or two shots; a few received placebo; per-sample allocation not given. Repertoires come from day 63 after the first vaccine or placebo injection. The source was peripheral blood, collected in a trial of Ad26.COV2.S vaccine versus placebo. The receptors derive from a person between 18 and 60 years old who received the Ad26.COV2.S COVID-19 vaccine or a placebo.

V usage is TRBV11-2 and J usage is TRBJ1-3; D call uncertain. This CDR3 is 13 amino acids long. Trimming took off 5 bases at V and 3 bases at J, with 8 bases between the two ends. Germline loops: CDR1 SGHAT, CDR2 FQNNGV. The CDR3 is CASSPTYGNTIYF. The CDR3 DNA reads TGTGCCAGCAGCCCTACCTATGGAAACACCATATATTTT.

The chain combines TRBV5-4 with TRBJ2-2, with D perhaps TRBD1 or TRBD2 (6 bases each). The V and J ends lost 0 bases and 4 bases respectively, with 16 bases between them. Germline V gene sequence: CDR1 SGHNT, CDR2 YYREEE (reference sequence). This CDR3 comprises 17 residues. The CDR3 DNA reads as TGTGCCAGCAGCTTGGCCTTAGGGGGGCTCGGCACCGGGGAGCTGTTTTTT. As protein: CASSLALGGLGTGELFF.

J is TRBJ1-1 and V is TRBV14, with unresolved D. Germline V CDR1 and CDR2: SGHDN, FVKESK. CDR3 length: 17 amino acids. V lost 1 base and J lost 2, with 17 bases in between. The CDR3 DNA sequence: TGTGCCAGCAGCCAAGTGCGGGGAGCCGGCCAAAACACTGAAGCTTTCTTT. Residues: CASSQVRGAGQNTEAFF. Drawing the rest from reference TRBV14 and TRBJ1-1, the complete variable domain is EAGVTQFPSHSVIEKGQTVTLRCDPISGHDNLYWYRRVMGKEIKFLLHFVKESKQDESGMPNNRFLAERTGGTYSTLKVQPAELEDSGVYFCASSQVRGAGQNTEAFFGQGTRLTVV.

This chain links TRBV30 with TRBJ2-3, with 13 bases fitting TRBD2. CDR3 length: 16 amino acids. Germline V lookup: CDR1 GTSNPN, CDR2 SVGIG (reference sequence). The trim removed 0 bases at V and 5 bases at J, leaving 5 bases unmatched. CDR3 loop: CAWSVGLAGVVDTQYF. The DNA for the CDR3 is TGTGCCTGGAGTGTCGGACTAGCGGGAGTAGTAGATACGCAGTATTTT.

The rearrangement uses TRBV9 and TRBJ1-1; 10 nucleotides agree with TRBD1. This CDR3 spans 18 amino acids. The trim removed 1 base at V and 0 bases at J, leaving 9 bases unmatched. Germline lookup yields CDR1 SGDLS and CDR2 YYNGEE. The CDR3 is CASSVSTGTGELNTEAFF. The CDR3 DNA sequence: TGTGCCAGCAGCGTAAGTACCGGGACAGGGGAGTTGAACACTGAAGCTTTCTTT.

The chain recombines TRBV4-1 with TRBJ2-7; a possible D gene is TRBD1 (6 bases). This CDR3 contains 15 residues. The germline V gene encodes CDR1 MGHRA and CDR2 YSYEKL. With 4 bases removed from V and 1 base from J, the gap between germline ends came to 14 bases. As DNA, the CDR3 is TGCGCCAGCAGCCCCCGACAGGCGAGATCCTACGAGCAGTACTTC. Translating gives CASSPRQARSYEQYF.

The genes are TRBV11-2 and TRBJ2-3; D call uncertain. The CDR3 has 16 amino acids. Germline CDR1 reads SGHAT; CDR2 reads FQNNGV. V lost 2 bases, J lost 6 bases, and 18 bases lay in between. In DNA, the CDR3 is TGTGCCAGCAGCTTAAATACGGTCCGGGTGGCGGATACGCAGTATTTT. Translated, it gives CASSLNTVRVADTQYF.

V is TRBV6-4 and J is TRBJ2-5; 9 positions match TRBD2. The V gene's germline CDR1 is MRHNA and CDR2 SNTAGT. The J segment lost 9 bases and the V segment lost 2 bases, leaving 13 bases of the junction unmatched. The CDR3 runs 16 residues. In DNA form, the CDR3 reads TGTGCCAGCAGTGACGGAGTTAGCGGGAGCCTAGTGGCCCAGTACTTC. It yields the protein CASSDGVSGSLVAQYF.

The rearrangement uses TRBV12-3 or TRBV12-4 and TRBJ2-7, with 14 bases matching TRBD2. Losses at the gene ends were 4 bases for V and 13 bases for J; bases not matched to a gene: 6. The CDR3 extends over 13 amino acids. CDR3 sequence (DNA): TGTGCCAGCAGTTCGGGACTAGCGGGAGAGGAATACTTC. It is translated as CASSSGLAGEEYF.

V and J are TRBV9 and TRBJ2-1; D is perhaps TRBD2 (5 bases). The CDR3 extends over 13 amino acids. Germline CDR1 is SGDLS and CDR2 is YYNGEE. Trimming stripped 6 bases from V and 8 bases from J, with 15 bases between. CDR3 sequence reads: CASTRGSGDEQFF. Written as DNA, the CDR3 is TGTGCCAGCACCCGGGGATCCGGGGATGAGCAGTTCTTC.

The V and J genes are TRBV6-5 and TRBJ1-1, with unresolved D. With 6 bases removed from V and 4 bases from J, the gap between germline ends came to 12 bases. The CDR3 totals 13 residues. Germline assignment: CDR1 MNHEY and CDR2 SVGAGI. The CDR3 reads CASSASVGTEAFF. DNA of the CDR3: TGTGCCAGCAGCGCTAGTGTCGGCACTGAAGCTTTCTTT.

The chain is built from TRBV19 and TRBJ2-2, with unresolved D. The V gene lost 6 bases and the J gene lost 0 bases, with 8 bases spanning the gap. The CDR3 totals 14 residues. In germline, CDR1 is LNHDA, CDR2 SQIVND (reference sequence). The CDR3 sequence is CASRSETNTGELFF. The CDR3 DNA follows: TGTGCCAGTAGGAGCGAGACGAACACCGGGGAGCTGTTTTTT.

The chain is built from TRBV7-9 and TRBJ2-4; no clear D. The CDR3 covers 16 residues. Trimming took 1 base from V and 0 from J, leaving 10 bases between them. Germline V gene lookup returns CDR1 SEHNR and CDR2 FQNEAQ (reference sequence). CDR3 DNA: TGTGCCAGCAGCTTAGGTGGGGTTCTAGCCAAAAACATTCAGTACTTC. This translates into CASSLGGVLAKNIQYF.

The chain is built from TRBV3-1 (or the pseudogene TRBV3-2) and TRBJ1-3; D not certain. Trimming shortened V by 3 bases and J by 4 bases, and 10 bases separated the two germline ends. This CDR3 spans 14 amino acids. Germline CDR1 reads LGHDT; CDR2 reads YNNKEL (reference sequence). CDR3 DNA: TGTGCCAGCAGCCACCGGGATTCGGGAAACACCATATATTTT. Amino acid sequence: CASSHRDSGNTIYF.

This clone was seen a few times. V usage is TRBV6-4 and J usage is TRBJ2-2; perhaps D is TRBD1 or TRBD2 (6 bases each). CDR3 length: 16 amino acids. CDR1 and CDR2 (germline): MRHNA, SNTAGT. V shed 6 bases and J shed 0 bases, with 14 bases lying between them. The DNA for the CDR3 is TGTGCCAGCAGCCCTTTAGGGGGGACGAACACCGGGGAGCTGTTTTTT. This codes for CASSPLGGTNTGELFF.

The chain recombines TRBV27 with TRBJ2-1; no firm D call. Germline values: CDR1 MNHEY, CDR2 SMNVEV (reference sequence). CDR3 length equals 14 residues. V was pared by 5 bases and J by 0 bases, with 8 bases between. Here the CDR3 reads CASSPSGSYNEQFF. CDR3 DNA sequence: TGTGCCAGCAGTCCGTCGGGCTCCTACAATGAGCAGTTCTTC.

This clone was recorded a few times. This sequence joins TRBV6-4 and TRBJ2-6; 9 nucleotides agree with TRBD1. The CDR3 extends over 16 amino acids. Germline-derived CDR1 and CDR2 are MRHNA and SNTAGT. Germline trimming cut 5 bases from V and 0 bases from J; bases unmatched to any gene: 2. CDR3 protein: CASSSDRGSGANVLTF. As DNA, the CDR3 is TGTGCCAGCAGTTCGGACAGGGGCTCTGGGGCCAACGTCCTGACTTTC.

This clone was recorded once. J is TRBJ2-7 and V is TRBV28; 9 nucleotides align to TRBD1. The germline gives CDR1 MDHEN, CDR2 SYDVKM. Trimming took 10 bases from V and 5 from J; bases not matched to a gene: 18. The CDR3 extends over 16 amino acids. The CDR3, as DNA: TGTGCCACTACCCAGGGGCCGGGACAGGGTATCCACGAGCAGTACTTC. This codes for CATTQGPGQGIHEQYF. The full variable domain, rest sourced from reference TRBV28 and TRBJ2-7, is DVKVTQSSRYLVKRTGEKVFLECVQDMDHENMFWYRQDPGLGLRLIYFSYDVKMKEKGDIPEGYSVSREKKERFSLILESASTNQTSMYLCATTQGPGQGIHEQYFGPGTRLTVT.

The genes are TRBV3-1 (or the pseudogene TRBV3-2) and TRBJ1-4, with 8 nucleotides matching TRBD1. V lost 11 bases and J lost 2; bases outside the gene matches: 4. The germline V gene has CDR1 LGHDT and CDR2 YNNKEL (reference sequence). The CDR3 runs to 13 residues. The chain's CDR3 is CAARTGTNEKLFF. The CDR3 nucleotides are TGTGCCGCCCGGACAGGGACTAATGAAAAACTGTTTTTT.

The chain carries TRBV6-1 and TRBJ1-2; no clear D gene. Germline V CDR1 and CDR2: MNHNS, SASEGT. Trimming removed 0 bases at V and 8 bases at J, with 10 bases between. The CDR3 covers 13 residues. Written as DNA, the CDR3 is TGTGCCAGCAGTGAAGCGAACGGGCTCGGCTACACCTTC. It is translated as CASSEANGLGYTF.

The gene calls are TRBV27 and TRBJ2-1; 7 bases are shared with TRBD2. CDR3 length: 16 residues. Germline V gene lookup returns CDR1 MNHEY and CDR2 SMNVEV (reference sequence). The trim removed 0 bases at V and 3 bases at J, leaving 5 bases unmatched. CDR3 region: CASSLSGTSDYNEQFF. CDR3 DNA sequence: TGTGCCAGCAGTTTATCAGGTACTAGCGACTACAATGAGCAGTTCTTC.

This chain uses TRBV5-4 with TRBJ2-3; D is ambiguous. This CDR3 spans 11 amino acids. Looked up from germline, CDR1 is SGHNT and CDR2 is YYREEE (reference sequence). V gave up 5 bases and J gave up 5 bases, with 6 bases separating them. The CDR3 coding sequence is TGTGCCAGCAGTGGGCAAGATACGCAGTATTTT. Its protein product is CASSGQDTQYF.

This rearrangement joins TRBV11-2 to TRBJ2-1, with 7 bases identical to TRBD2. V lost 4 bases, J lost 12 bases, and 12 bases stayed unmatched. Germline CDR1 reads SGHAT; CDR2 reads FQNNGV. This CDR3 comprises 14 residues. The CDR3 loop reads CASSSLRDYLVQFF. Written as DNA, the CDR3 is TGTGCCAGCAGCTCCCTCCGGGACTATCTAGTGCAGTTCTTC.

The chain's CDR3 is CASSGDSYGYTF. The CDR3 DNA sequence: TGTGCCAGCAGTGGGGACAGCTATGGCTACACCTTC. This chain links TRBV6-1 with TRBJ1-2; TRBD1 agrees at 7 bases. Trimming at V came to 4 bases and at J to 4 bases, leaving 0 bases not matched to a gene. This CDR3 comprises 12 residues. Germline V gene sequence: CDR1 MNHNS, CDR2 SASEGT.

This clone was found many times. The sample has other DNA sequences that encode this CDR3 too. J is TRBJ1-2 and V is TRBV2; 9 bases match TRBD1. J was trimmed by 4 bases and V by 3 bases; bases with no gene match: 3. CDR1 is SNHLY and CDR2 is FYNNEI in the germline V gene. This CDR3 has 14 amino acids. Here the CDR3 reads CASSEGQGLYGYTF. In DNA, the CDR3 is TGTGCCAGCAGTGAGGGACAGGGTCTCTATGGCTACACCTTC.

In its sample, this clone was seen a few times. This chain links TRBV30 with TRBJ2-7; D is unresolved. Germline loops: CDR1 GTSNPN, CDR2 SVGIG (reference sequence). The CDR3 spans 13 residues. With 5 bases removed from V and 0 bases from J, the gap between germline ends came to 11 bases. The CDR3 sequence: CAWDNRRSYEQYF. The CDR3 DNA reads as TGTGCCTGGGATAACCGTCGCTCCTACGAGCAGTACTTC.

This sequence joins TRBV25-1 and TRBJ2-7; D is unclear. Germline V gene data show CDR1 as MGHDK and CDR2 as SYGVNS. V lost 3 bases and J 6 bases, leaving 9 bases between the germline ends. The CDR3 is made up of 12 amino acids. The CDR3: CASSDSYSEQYF. CDR3 DNA: TGTGCCAGCAGTGACTCCTACAGCGAGCAGTACTTC.

This chain connects TRBV11-3 to TRBJ1-1; D call uncertain. The CDR3 is 12 amino acids. Germline CDR1 reads SGHNT; CDR2 reads YENEEA. V was shortened by 5 bases and J by 7 bases, with 11 bases between the two germline ends. The CDR3 loop reads CASSREEGEAFF. The CDR3 DNA reads as TGTGCCAGCAGCCGAGAGGAGGGTGAAGCTTTCTTT.